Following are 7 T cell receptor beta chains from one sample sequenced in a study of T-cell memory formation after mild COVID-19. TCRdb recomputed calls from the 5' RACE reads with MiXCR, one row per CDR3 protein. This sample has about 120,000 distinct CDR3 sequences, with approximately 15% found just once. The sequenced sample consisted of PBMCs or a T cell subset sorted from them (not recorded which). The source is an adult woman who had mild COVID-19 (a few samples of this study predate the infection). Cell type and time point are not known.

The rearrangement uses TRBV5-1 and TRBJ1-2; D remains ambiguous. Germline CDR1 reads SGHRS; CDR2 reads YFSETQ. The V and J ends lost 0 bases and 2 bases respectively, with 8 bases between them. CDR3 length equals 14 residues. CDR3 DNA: TGCGCCAGCAGCTTGGAAGCAAGAAACTATGGCTACACCTTC. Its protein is CASSLEARNYGYTF.

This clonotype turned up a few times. CDR3 amino acids: CASSSLAGADTQYF. The CDR3 nucleotides are TGTGCCAGCAGCTCACTAGCGGGAGCAGATACGCAGTATTTT. V is TRBV7-9 and J is TRBJ2-3; TRBD2 matches at 11 bases. After removal of 4 bases from V and 4 bases from J, the junction contained 1 base not matched to a gene. CDR1 is SEHNR, CDR2 FQNEAQ, per germline (reference sequence). The length of the CDR3 is 14 residues.

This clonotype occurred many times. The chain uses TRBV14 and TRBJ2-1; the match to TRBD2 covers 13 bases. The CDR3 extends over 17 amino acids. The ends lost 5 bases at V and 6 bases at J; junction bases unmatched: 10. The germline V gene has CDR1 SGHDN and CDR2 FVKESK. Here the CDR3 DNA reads TGTGCCAGCAGCGATTATTCAGGACTAGCGGGAGTCAATGAGCAGTTCTTC. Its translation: CASSDYSGLAGVNEQFF.

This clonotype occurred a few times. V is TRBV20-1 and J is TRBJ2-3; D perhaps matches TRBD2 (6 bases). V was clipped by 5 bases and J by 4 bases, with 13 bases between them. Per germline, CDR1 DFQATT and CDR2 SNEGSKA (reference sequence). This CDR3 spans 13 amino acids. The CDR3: CSAHLAWADTQYF. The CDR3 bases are TGCAGTGCTCACCTAGCGTGGGCAGATACGCAGTATTTT.

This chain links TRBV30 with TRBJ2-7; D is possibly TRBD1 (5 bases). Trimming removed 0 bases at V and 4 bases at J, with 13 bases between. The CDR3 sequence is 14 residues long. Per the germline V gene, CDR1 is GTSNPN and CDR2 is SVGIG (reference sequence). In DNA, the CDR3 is TGTGCCTGGAGTGTACCCCAGGGAACATACGAGCAGTACTTC. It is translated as CAWSVPQGTYEQYF.

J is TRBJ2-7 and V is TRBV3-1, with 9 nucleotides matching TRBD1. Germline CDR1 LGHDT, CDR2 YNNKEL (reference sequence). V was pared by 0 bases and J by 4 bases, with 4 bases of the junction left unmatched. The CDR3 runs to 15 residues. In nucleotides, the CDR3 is TGTGCCAGCAGCCAAGAATTAGACAGGGGGTACGAGCAGTACTTC. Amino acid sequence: CASSQELDRGYEQYF.

The CDR3 region has the DNA TGTGCCAGCAGCTTGGCCGGGGGTGGGACAGGTCACACCTTC. The encoded protein is CASSLAGGGTGHTF. The chain employs TRBV5-4 and TRBJ1-2, with TRBD1 matching over 8 bases. Germline CDR1 is SGHNT and CDR2 is YYREEE (reference sequence). The CDR3 runs 14 residues. Trimming removed 0 bases from V and 12 bases from J; junction bases left unmatched: 10.